The source of this T cell receptor beta chain is a study of response to subunit inactivated influenza vaccine. In TCRdb, the RT-PCR reads were re-called with MiXCR into one record per CDR3 protein. Here the sample spans 500,000 to 600,000 distinct CDR3 sequences, 16% being singletons. General study findings and limits: Only a handful of new T cells, the authors suggested, are recruited with each seasonal influenza vaccination.

For this clonotype: Its antigen remains unidentified.

Specimen: CD4+ T cells sorted from PBMCs, collected about 23 months after vaccination. The receptor's source is a man between 50 and 69 years old who received an inactivated influenza vaccine.

The CDR3 DNA is TGTGCCAGCAGCACCAGGCCAGGGCGATCTTATGGCTACACCTTC. It yields the protein CASSTRPGRSYGYTF. The chain joins TRBV2 to TRBJ1-2, with D possibly TRBD1 on 5 matching bases. The CDR3 has 15 amino acids. Germline CDR1 is SNHLY and CDR2 is FYNNEI. Deletions cut 6 bases from V and 5 bases from J, with 19 bases between.